This TCR beta chain was identified during a study of cytomegalovirus exposure and HLA in healthy donors. Points from the study as a whole: V- and J-gene trimming of TCR beta was linked (in a later analysis) to a missense DCLRE1C variant.

With 60 Vbeta and 13 Jbeta primers, the PCR was carried out. Some clones are missing from TCRdb's copy, which holds only in-frame ones; the method was immunoSEQ multiplex PCR. The data hold some 140,000 clones, with about 80% observed a single time. Note on this clone: Its antigen is not identified.

There are 11 residues in the CDR3. Trimming took off 3 bases at V and 8 bases at J, with 5 bases between the two ends. CDR1 MDHEN and CDR2 SYDVKM come from the germline V gene. The receptor was derived from a man aged 30 to 45 in good health and CMV-seropositive. V gene TRBV28 combines with J gene TRBJ2-1; no firm D call. Sample: PBMCs. The CDR3 DNA sequence: TGTGCCAGCAGTTTCAAATATGAGCAGTTCTTC. Its translation: CASSFKYEQFF.